This T cell receptor (beta chain) derives from a study of blood T cells in healthy people across ages. As for the study in general: Capturing about one barcoded beta molecule per two T cells was achieved by template switching. Overall study results and limits: The study regarded diversity estimates from one million T cells as underestimates. Unsorted PBMC material precluded a definitive naive versus antigen-experienced comparison.

Germline assignment: CDR1 MGHRA and CDR2 YSYEKL. V was trimmed by 0 bases and J by 3 bases, leaving 14 bases between them. The CDR3 has 16 amino acids. A J-beta primer mix and a sample-barcoded 5' primer were used in a second PCR of roughly 6 to 12 cycles. TCRdb fed the 5' RACE reads into MiXCR, producing one record per CDR3 protein. Of about 1.6 million distinct CDR3 sequences in the sample, around 36% are singletons; the top ten hold approximately 10%. This clonotype was observed a handful of times. Its target is not known. Total RNA was isolated from each sample in quantities of at least 6 micrograms.

V gene TRBV4-1 combines with J gene TRBJ1-2, with D maybe TRBD1 (5 bases). The clonotype was recovered from a woman aged 30 to 39 in good health. The sample comprised blood. The CDR3 sequence is CASSQEWGGVYYGYTF. The CDR3 DNA reads TGCGCCAGCAGCCAAGAATGGGGAGGGGTATACTATGGCTACACCTTC.